Each of the 32 T cell receptor beta chains below was sequenced from the same sample in a study of T-cell memory formation after mild COVID-19. TCRdb re-derived calls from the 5' RACE reads in MiXCR, one entry per CDR3 protein. Among under 650,000 distinct CDR3 sequences listed, more than 15% were seen once. Sequenced input: PBMCs or a T cell subset sorted from them (not recorded which). The receptors were sampled from an adult woman who had mild COVID-19 (a few samples of this study predate the infection). Cell type and time point are not known.

This sequence joins TRBV6-5 and TRBJ1-1; 7 bases map to TRBD1. Germline V gene lookup returns CDR1 MNHEY and CDR2 SVGAGI. CDR3 length: 14 residues. V shed 6 bases, J shed 1 base, and the junction held 5 bases outside the gene matches. CDR3 DNA sequence: TGTGCCAGCAGACTCAGGGGGGAGAACACTGAAGCTTTCTTT. Translated: CASRLRGENTEAFF.

The CDR3 spells CASSLAPGSSYEQYF. The CDR3 nucleotides are TGTGCCAGCAGCTTAGCCCCAGGGAGCTCCTACGAGCAGTACTTC. The chain recombines TRBV7-8 with TRBJ2-7; D may correspond to TRBD1 or TRBD2 (5 bases each). The CDR3 runs to 15 residues. The germline V and J ends were trimmed by 0 bases and 0 bases, with 9 bases remaining between them. Germline-derived CDR1 and CDR2 are SGHVS and FQNEAQ.

This clonotype was counted between two and nine times. The CDR3 DNA reads as TGCAGCTCCCGGGAGGGGTCCTACAATGAGCAGTTCTTC. This encodes CSSREGSYNEQFF. The chain has TRBV29-1 and TRBJ2-1; TRBD2 matches at 8 bases. V was pared by 8 bases and J by 1 base, with 4 bases of the junction left unmatched. CDR3 length: 13 residues. Germline CDR1 and CDR2: SQVTM and ANQGSEA.

This clonotype was recorded a few times. Here the CDR3 DNA reads TGCGCCAGCAGCTTGTACCGCCCGGACACTGAAGCTTTCTTT. As protein: CASSLYRPDTEAFF. This chain uses TRBV5-1 with TRBJ1-1; D gene unclear. The CDR3 consists of 14 residues. Germline CDR1 reads SGHRS; CDR2 reads YFSETQ. The V and J ends lost 1 base and 3 bases respectively, with 10 bases between them. Complete variable domain (other parts from reference TRBV5-1 and TRBJ1-1): KAGVTQTPRYLIKTRGQQVTLSCSPISGHRSVSWYQQTPGQGLQFLFEYFSETQRNKGNFPGRFSGRQFSNSRSEMNVSTLELGDSALYLCASSLYRPDTEAFFGQGTRLTVV.

This clonotype was counted only a few times. This sequence joins TRBV24-1 and TRBJ2-2; D remains unclear. CDR1 is KGHDR and CDR2 is SFDVKD in the germline V gene. Trimming took off 1 base at V and 1 base at J, with 6 bases between the two ends. This CDR3 is 15 amino acids long. The CDR3 loop reads CATSDLGRNTGELFF. The CDR3 DNA follows: TGTGCCACCAGTGATTTAGGGCGGAACACCGGGGAGCTGTTTTTT.

The chain employs TRBV7-6 and TRBJ1-3, with D perhaps matching TRBD1 (5 bases). The V gene lost 5 bases and the J gene lost 3 bases, with 20 bases spanning the gap. CDR1 SGHVS and CDR2 FNYEAQ come from the germline V gene. CDR3 length: 17 amino acids. As DNA, the CDR3 is TGTGCCAGCAGCCGCCGGGGGAGGGGCGCAAGTGGAAACACCATATATTTT. As protein: CASSRRGRGASGNTIYF.

V is TRBV9 and J is TRBJ2-5; TRBD2 matches at 13 bases. The CDR3 totals 17 residues. Germline loops: CDR1 SGDLS, CDR2 YYNGEE. With V trimmed by 0 bases and J by 5 bases, 7 bases remained unmatched. The CDR3 protein is CASSVEGTSGAWETQYF. CDR3 DNA: TGTGCCAGCAGCGTAGAAGGGACTAGCGGGGCTTGGGAGACCCAGTACTTC.

V is TRBV20-1 and J is TRBJ2-1, with D uncertain. CDR3 length equals 11 residues. Germline loops: CDR1 DFQATT, CDR2 SNEGSKA (reference sequence). The germline V and J ends were trimmed by 3 bases and 9 bases, with 9 bases remaining between them. In DNA, the CDR3 is TGCAGTGCTAGTATGCTTGCTGAGCAGTTCTTC. It encodes CSASMLAEQFF.

The rearrangement uses TRBV12-3 or TRBV12-4 and TRBJ2-1; D is undetermined. CDR3 length: 11 residues. V lost 11 bases and J 6 bases, leaving 11 bases between the germline ends. CDR3 in amino acids: CALSLANEQFF. In DNA, the CDR3 is TGTGCCCTATCCCTCGCCAATGAGCAGTTCTTC.

In this sample, this clonotype turned up a few times. The missing conserved phenylalanine or tryptophan at the end of this CDR3 makes a read error likely. It is unclear where the CDR3 begins or ends on the DNA, so no DNA is shown, and the CDR3 is as TCRdb lists it. The chain is built from TRBV20-1 and TRBJ1-1; the listed D gene, TRBD1, was not tested against the DNA. The V gene's germline CDR1 is DFQATT and CDR2 SNEGSKA (reference sequence). The CDR3 is 8 amino acids in total, end residues counted. The CDR3 here is CSAYDRAV.

In this sample, this clonotype turned up a few times. This chain's CDR3 is CASSQAPTSGGETQYF. CDR3 bases: TGCGCCAGCAGCCAAGCCCCAACTAGCGGGGGAGAGACCCAGTACTTC. The chain carries TRBV4-1 and TRBJ2-5, with 11 bases identical to TRBD2. With 1 base clipped from V and 4 bases from J, the junction kept 5 bases outside the gene matches. Germline loops: CDR1 MGHRA, CDR2 YSYEKL. This CDR3 is built from 16 residues.

This sequence joins TRBV6-5 and TRBJ2-7; TRBD2 might be the D (6 bases). Germline V gives CDR1 MNHEY, CDR2 SVGAGI. The V end was cut by 10 bases, the J end by 5 bases, with 18 bases between. The CDR3 length is 13 residues. DNA of the CDR3: TGTGCCACCAAGCCTTTTACTAGCAACGAGCAGTACTTC. Translation: CATKPFTSNEQYF.

This clonotype occurred a few times. The chain links TRBV4-3 to TRBJ2-7; TRBD2 aligns across 11 bases. Germline CDR1 is LGHNA and CDR2 is YSLEER. The CDR3 is 16 amino acids. The V gene end was trimmed by 0 bases and the J gene end by 3 bases; junction bases not matched to a gene: 4. CDR3 loop: CASSQETSGAYYEQYF. The CDR3 DNA reads as TGCGCCAGCAGCCAAGAGACTAGCGGGGCCTACTACGAGCAGTACTTC.

This clonotype was found a few times. The chain links TRBV7-9 to TRBJ2-7; D is possibly TRBD1 (6 bases). The CDR3 sequence is 14 residues long. V was clipped by 4 bases and J by 6 bases, with 16 bases between them. CDR1 and CDR2 from the germline V gene are SEHNR and FQNEAQ (reference sequence). Written as DNA, the CDR3 is TGTGCCAGCAGCTCGTGGGACATGGCTTGCGAGCAGTACTTC. Translated: CASSSWDMACEQYF.

A few counts support this clonotype. The chain carries TRBV12-3 or TRBV12-4 and TRBJ1-3; 7 positions match TRBD1. With 6 bases clipped from V and 0 bases from J, the junction kept 14 bases outside the gene matches. The CDR3 loop spans 18 amino acids. This chain's CDR3 is CASSPNRDSRNSGNTIYF. The CDR3 DNA reads TGTGCCAGCAGCCCCAACCGGGACAGCCGGAACTCTGGAAACACCATATATTTT.

This clonotype occurred many times. The chain employs TRBV5-1 and TRBJ2-1, with D possibly being TRBD1 (6 bases). Germline loops: CDR1 SGHRS, CDR2 YFSETQ. CDR3 size: 14 residues. The germline V and J ends were trimmed by 2 bases and 4 bases, with 10 bases remaining between them. The CDR3 coding sequence is TGCGCCAGCAGCTTAGGACAGCGTTACAATGAGCAGTTCTTC. It encodes CASSLGQRYNEQFF.

This clonotype was picked up a small number of times. The chain links TRBV28 to TRBJ2-7; the match to TRBD1 covers 7 bases. The CDR3 length is 14 residues. V was clipped by 8 bases and J by 0 bases; unmatched bases: 7. CDR1 MDHEN and CDR2 SYDVKM come from the germline V gene. In nucleotides, the CDR3 is TGTGCCAGCCATCCGGGACAGTCCTCCTACGAGCAGTACTTC. Its protein product is CASHPGQSSYEQYF.

Only a few counts were recorded for this clonotype. The V gene is TRBV12-3 or TRBV12-4, the J gene TRBJ2-3; 8 bases are shared with TRBD2. V shed 5 bases, J shed 1 base, and the junction held 11 bases outside the gene matches. The CDR3 sequence is 17 residues long. The chain's CDR3 is CASSRVAARGGTDTQYF. The CDR3 region has the DNA TGTGCCAGCAGTCGGGTCGCGGCGCGGGGGGGCACAGATACGCAGTATTTT.

This sequence joins TRBV7-2 and TRBJ2-1; 15 nucleotides align to TRBD2. CDR1 is SGHTA and CDR2 is FQGNSA in the germline V gene. V lost 5 bases and J lost 0; bases outside the gene matches: 17. This CDR3 has 22 residues. CDR3 nucleotides: TGTGCCAGCAGCCTGATGATACCGGGACTAGCGGGAGGAAGAAGCTCCTACAATGAGCAGTTCTTC. Amino acids: CASSLMIPGLAGGRSSYNEQFF. The full variable domain, with the rest looked up from reference TRBV7-2 and TRBJ2-1, is GAGVSQSPSNKVTEKGKDVELRCDPISGHTALYWYRQSLGQGLEFLIYFQGNSAPDKSGLPSDRFSAERTGGSVSTLTIQRTQQEDSAVYLCASSLMIPGLAGGRSSYNEQFFGPGTRLTVL.

This clonotype was observed once. The gene calls are TRBV21-1 and TRBJ2-7; no DNA check was done on the table's D call, TRBD1. TRBV21-1 is reported as a pseudogene. The CDR3 runs 12 residues. Here the CDR3 DNA reads TGTGCCAGCAGCAAAAGGGGTTACGAGCAGTACTTC. It translates to CASSKRGYEQYF.

This chain uses TRBV7-3 with TRBJ2-1; 9 bases are shared with TRBD2. CDR3 length: 14 residues. CDR1 and CDR2 from the germline V gene are SGHTA and FQGTGA. The V and J ends lost 5 bases and 7 bases, in that order; junction bases with no gene match: 6. CDR3 in amino acids: CASSTGLANNEQFF. The CDR3, as DNA: TGTGCCAGCAGCACCGGACTAGCGAATAATGAGCAGTTCTTC.

This clonotype has more than one count but fewer than ten. The chain has TRBV5-1 and TRBJ2-3; a possible D gene is TRBD2 (6 bases). The CDR3 sequence is 15 residues long. CDR1 and CDR2 (germline): SGHRS, YFSETQ. The V end lost 1 base, the J end lost 2 bases, and 11 bases lay between the germline ends. The CDR3 region is CASSLYREATDTQYF. Written as DNA, the CDR3 is TGCGCCAGCAGCTTGTATAGGGAGGCCACAGATACGCAGTATTTT.

The chain uses TRBV4-1 and TRBJ2-1, with D perhaps TRBD1 (6 bases). CDR3 size: 16 residues. V was shortened by 1 base and J by 9 bases, with 19 bases between the two germline ends. CDR1 is MGHRA, CDR2 YSYEKL, per germline. Written as DNA, the CDR3 is TGCGCCAGCAGCCAAGCGGTGGCAGGGGTCAGCGGTGAGCAGTTCTTC. Translation: CASSQAVAGVSGEQFF.

This chain joins TRBV4-1 and TRBJ2-1; 7 positions agree with TRBD1. The CDR3 is 16 amino acids. V shed 2 bases and J 9 bases; nucleotides not matched to a gene: 13. Germline values: CDR1 MGHRA, CDR2 YSYEKL. Here the CDR3 reads CASSQPLGGGFGEQFF. The CDR3 DNA sequence: TGCGCCAGCAGCCAACCTTTAGGGGGCGGGTTCGGTGAGCAGTTCTTC.

There are a few counts of this clonotype. The rearrangement links TRBV2 to TRBJ2-7; no clear D. The CDR3 length is 12 residues. Germline loops: CDR1 SNHLY, CDR2 FYNNEI. The ends were cut back, 5 bases at V and 5 bases at J, with 10 bases in the middle. The CDR3 protein is CASSYRLDEQYF. The CDR3, as DNA: TGTGCCAGCAGTTACCGGCTTGACGAGCAGTACTTC.

The chain employs TRBV5-1 and TRBJ2-7; tentative D call: TRBD1 (5 bases). CDR1 is SGHRS, CDR2 YFSETQ, per germline. The CDR3 runs 13 residues. Deletions cut 4 bases from V and 4 bases from J, with 12 bases between. The DNA for the CDR3 is TGCGCCAGCAGCCCGACAGATAGATACGAGCAGTACTTC. Its translation is CASSPTDRYEQYF.

The rearrangement uses TRBV7-2 and TRBJ2-7; D might be TRBD1 (5 bases). CDR1 and CDR2 from the germline V gene are SGHTA and FQGNSA. The V end was cut by 5 bases, the J end by 1 base, with 15 bases between. The CDR3 consists of 15 residues. DNA of the CDR3: TGTGCCAGCAGCAAGCCTCCGGCAGGGTCCTACGAGCAGTACTTC. The encoded protein is CASSKPPAGSYEQYF.

The J gene is TRBJ2-1, the V gene TRBV20-1; the match to TRBD2 covers 13 bases. CDR1 is DFQATT and CDR2 is SNEGSKA in the germline V gene (reference sequence). Trimming at V came to 5 bases and at J to 8 bases, leaving 12 bases not matched to a gene. This CDR3 is 16 amino acids long. CDR3 sequence reads: CSASARLAGGTYEQFF. The CDR3 DNA reads TGCAGTGCTTCCGCCCGACTAGCGGGAGGTACTTATGAGCAGTTCTTC.

The rearrangement uses TRBV6-5 and TRBJ2-7, with D unresolved. The CDR3 length is 19 residues. Germline lookup yields CDR1 MNHEY and CDR2 SVGAGI. Trimming took 0 bases from V and 4 from J, leaving 25 bases between them. The CDR3 here is CASSYSSIWRVQGHYEQYF. Written as DNA, the CDR3 is TGTGCCAGCAGTTACTCGTCGATATGGCGTGTCCAAGGGCATTACGAGCAGTACTTC.

The rearrangement links TRBV15 to TRBJ2-1; D gene uncertain. CDR1 is LNHNV and CDR2 is YYDKDF in the germline V gene (reference sequence). This CDR3 has 12 amino acids. V lost 5 bases, J lost 7 bases, and 9 bases lay in between. The CDR3 region has the DNA TGTGCCACCAGCGGCCCGTGGAATGAGCAGTTCTTC. Encoded protein: CATSGPWNEQFF.

This chain links TRBV4-1 with TRBJ2-2; either TRBD1 or TRBD2 may fit D (5 bases each). The CDR3 loop spans 19 amino acids. The germline CDR1 and CDR2 sequences are MGHRA and YSYEKL. Trimming pared 1 base from V and 7 bases from J, leaving 25 bases between. The CDR3 loop is CASSQVIGSGEGTYGELFF. DNA for the CDR3: TGCGCCAGCAGCCAAGTCATAGGGTCCGGAGAGGGGACCTACGGGGAGCTGTTTTTT.

This clonotype has more than one count but fewer than ten. The chain employs TRBV24-1 and TRBJ2-2; 10 bases are a match to TRBD2. Trimming removed 6 bases from V and 0 bases from J; junction bases left unmatched: 9. The CDR3 is 18 amino acids. The V gene's germline CDR1 is KGHDR and CDR2 SFDVKD. The CDR3 DNA reads TGTGCCACCAGTTCCTACACTAGCGGGGCATCGAACACCGGGGAGCTGTTTTTT. Translating gives CATSSYTSGASNTGELFF.